The 29 T cell receptor beta chains below all came from one sample that was sequenced in a study of a mutant IDH1 vaccine in newly diagnosed glioma. Time point noted: week 5, during vaccination. Alongside topical imiquimod, each dose of vaccine comprised 300 ug of mutant IDH1 20-mer peptide. Generated by immunoSEQ multiplex PCR, the TCRdb table keeps only in-frame clones and is missing some. The table has about 54,000 clones, about 86% seen once. These receptors have no identified antigens. Sequenced material: PBMCs, taken from a glioma patient whose treatment included an IDH1 peptide vaccine. These receptors originate from a man younger than 40 with glioma.

V usage is TRBV6-5 and J usage is TRBJ1-1; D may be TRBD1 (5 bases). Trimming stripped 8 bases from V and 8 bases from J, with 15 bases between. CDR3 size: 12 residues. Germline CDR1 MNHEY, CDR2 SVGAGI. The CDR3 DNA follows: TGTGCCAGCGGAGGACACCTTAAGGAAGCTTTCTTT. This gives the protein CASGGHLKEAFF.

Note on this clone: Other nucleotide sequences from this sample produce the same CDR3. The J gene is TRBJ1-1, the V gene TRBV5-4; D uncertain. This CDR3 is 13 amino acids long. V lost 0 bases and J 1 base, leaving 4 bases between the germline ends. CDR1 SGHNT and CDR2 YYREEE come from the germline V gene (reference sequence). The CDR3 here is CASSLARNTEAFF. CDR3 nucleotides: TGTGCCAGCAGCTTGGCCAGGAACACTGAAGCTTTCTTT.

This chain uses TRBV7-6 with TRBJ2-1; D is perhaps TRBD1 (5 bases). V was shortened by 1 base and J by 4 bases, with 23 bases between the two germline ends. CDR3 length: 19 amino acids. Germline-derived CDR1 and CDR2 are SGHVS and FNYEAQ. This chain's CDR3 is CASSLDYGAAAVGYNEQFF. The CDR3 region has the DNA TGTGCCAGCAGCTTAGATTATGGGGCGGCCGCGGTTGGGTACAATGAGCAGTTCTTC.

The chain couples TRBV18 to TRBJ2-2; tentative D call: TRBD1 (5 bases). The CDR3 length is 16 residues. Germline V CDR1 and CDR2: KGHSH, LQKENI. Trimming left V 0 bases short and J 1 base short, with 9 bases between. The CDR3 reads CASSPPWQGNTGELFF. Here the CDR3 DNA reads TGTGCCAGCTCACCACCGTGGCAGGGGAACACCGGGGAGCTGTTTTTT.

This rearrangement joins TRBV2 to TRBJ1-2; D is undetermined. The CDR3 consists of 13 residues. Per the germline V gene, CDR1 is SNHLY and CDR2 is FYNNEI. The V and J ends lost 8 bases and 5 bases respectively, with 15 bases between them. CDR3 coding DNA: TGTGCCAGCGACGACCAAGGTCGATATGGCTACACCTTC. Translated, it gives CASDDQGRYGYTF.

J is TRBJ2-2 and V is TRBV6-6; 8 bases align to TRBD1. The CDR3 length is 16 residues. The germline V gene encodes CDR1 MNHNY and CDR2 SVGAGI (reference sequence). Trimming at V came to 5 bases and at J to 5 bases, leaving 10 bases not matched to a gene. This CDR3 reads CASSGARTGGTGELFF. The CDR3 DNA reads as TGTGCCAGCAGTGGGGCGAGAACAGGGGGTACCGGGGAGCTGTTTTTT.

V is TRBV5-8 and J is TRBJ1-6; TRBD1 matches 10 bases. CDR1 is SGHTS and CDR2 is YDEGEE in the germline V gene. J was trimmed by 7 bases and V by 0 bases; bases with no gene match: 10. The CDR3 has 18 amino acids. This chain's CDR3 is CASSLGLTPGQGNSPLHF. CDR3 sequence (DNA): TGTGCCAGCAGCTTGGGACTTACACCGGGACAGGGGAATTCACCCCTCCACTTT.

This chain joins TRBV5-1 and TRBJ2-3; D may correspond to TRBD1 or TRBD2 (5 bases each). Trimming shortened V by 0 bases and J by 2 bases, and 13 bases separated the two germline ends. There are 16 residues in the CDR3. CDR1 is SGHRS, CDR2 YFSETQ, per germline. CDR3 nucleotides: TGCGCCAGCAGCTTGGCTTGGGGGATTAACACAGATACGCAGTATTTT. Amino acids: CASSLAWGINTDTQYF.

The rearrangement links TRBV12-5 to TRBJ2-5, with D perhaps matching TRBD2 (7 bases). V lost 7 bases, J lost 5 bases, and 23 bases lay in between. The CDR3 is 16 residues long. The germline V gene encodes CDR1 LGHNT and CDR2 FRNRAP. This CDR3 is CASARGGPYGGETQYF. The CDR3 nucleotides are TGTGCTAGTGCTAGGGGGGGCCCGTACGGAGGGGAGACCCAGTACTTC.

The chain employs TRBV20-1 and TRBJ2-3; D unresolved. The length of the CDR3 is 10 residues. Trimming cost V 5 bases and J 3 bases, with 3 bases left between them. The V gene's germline CDR1 is DFQATT and CDR2 SNEGSKA (reference sequence). The CDR3 sequence is CSALTDTQYF. The CDR3 DNA follows: TGCAGTGCTTTAACAGATACGCAGTATTTT.

The V gene is TRBV5-1, the J gene TRBJ1-1; D remains unclear. The CDR3 has 17 amino acids. Trimming took 0 bases from V and 0 from J, leaving 15 bases between them. From germline, CDR1 is SGHRS and CDR2 YFSETQ. CDR3 region: CASSLDPQLLLNTEAFF. DNA for the CDR3: TGCGCCAGCAGCTTGGATCCCCAACTACTGTTGAACACTGAAGCTTTCTTT. The entire variable domain, with the rest obtained from reference TRBV5-1 and TRBJ1-1, is as follows: KAGVTQTPRYLIKTRGQQVTLSCSPISGHRSVSWYQQTPGQGLQFLFEYFSETQRNKGNFPGRFSGRQFSNSRSEMNVSTLELGDSALYLCASSLDPQLLLNTEAFFGQGTRLTVV.

V and J are TRBV7-8 and TRBJ2-1; 9 nucleotides match TRBD2. Germline CDR1 SGHVS, CDR2 FQNEAQ. The CDR3 length is 15 residues. J gave up 9 bases and V 6 bases, and 12 bases lay outside the gene matches. DNA for the CDR3: TGTGCCAGCAGGCGGGGGGGCAGGGGGTATGGTGAGCAGTTCTTC. This codes for CASRRGGRGYGEQFF.

V gene TRBV18 combines with J gene TRBJ1-5; D gene unclear. V was cut by 1 base and J by 0 bases, with 4 bases left in between. This CDR3 has 14 amino acids. Germline V CDR1 and CDR2: KGHSH, LQKENI. CDR3: CASSPLSSNQPQHF. CDR3 coding DNA: TGTGCCAGCTCACCACTTTCTAGCAATCAGCCCCAGCATTTT. The entire variable domain, with the rest obtained from reference TRBV18 and TRBJ1-5, is as follows: NAGVMQNPRHLVRRRGQEARLRCSPMKGHSHVYWYRQLPEEGLKFMVYLQKENIIDESGMPKERFSAEFPKEGPSILRIQQVVRGDSAAYFCASSPLSSNQPQHFGDGTRLSIL.

This clone was counted a single time. V is TRBV7-9 and J is TRBJ1-6; D is uncertain. Germline CDR1 is SEHNR and CDR2 is FQNEAQ (reference sequence). The CDR3 consists of 13 residues. V was shortened by 3 bases and J by 7 bases, with 7 bases between the two germline ends. Here the CDR3 reads CASSFKSNSPLHF. CDR3 nucleotide sequence: TGTGCCAGCAGCTTTAAGTCGAATTCACCCCTCCACTTT.

The chain recombines TRBV12-5 with TRBJ2-5; TRBD1 matches at 10 bases. J was trimmed by 3 bases and V by 3 bases; bases with no gene match: 4. The CDR3 sequence is 15 residues long. Germline assignment: CDR1 LGHNT and CDR2 FRNRAP. CDR3 in amino acids: CASGFGGTGEETQYF. CDR3 in DNA: TGTGCTAGTGGTTTCGGAGGGACAGGGGAAGAGACCCAGTACTTC. Together with reference TRBV12-5 and TRBJ2-5, the CDR3 gives the full variable domain: DARVTQTPRHKVTEMGQEVTMRCQPILGHNTVFWYRQTMMQGLELLAYFRNRAPLDDSGMPKDRFSAEMPDATLATLKIQPSEPRDSAVYFCASGFGGTGEETQYFGPGTRLLVL.

The V call is TRBV5-4, the J call TRBJ2-2; weak D call: TRBD1 (5 bases). Germline V lookup: CDR1 SGHNT, CDR2 YYREEE (reference sequence). The CDR3 loop spans 15 amino acids. The germline V and J ends were trimmed by 1 base and 1 base, with 8 bases remaining between them. The CDR3 bases are TGTGCCAGCAGCTTGACTCAGGGGAACACCGGGGAGCTGTTTTTT. Its translation is CASSLTQGNTGELFF.

The rearrangement joins TRBV19 to TRBJ1-5, with D maybe TRBD1 (6 bases). Trimming shortened V by 3 bases and J by 3 bases, and 15 bases separated the two germline ends. Germline lookup yields CDR1 LNHDA and CDR2 SQIVND (reference sequence). The CDR3 length is 16 residues. CDR3: CASSMGHPTLNQPQHF. The DNA of the CDR3 is TGTGCCAGTAGTATGGGACACCCAACCCTCAATCAGCCCCAGCATTTT.

The J gene is TRBJ1-5, the V gene TRBV6-4; D unresolved. In germline, CDR1 is MRHNA, CDR2 SNTAGT. Trimming removed 11 bases from V and 8 bases from J, with 10 bases in between. The CDR3 runs 10 residues. CDR3 in amino acids: CAGLRKPQHF. The CDR3 coding sequence is TGTGCCGGCTTGAGGAAGCCCCAGCATTTT.

This clone has only one observation. The chain combines TRBV2 with TRBJ2-7; a weak D match, TRBD2 (6 bases). V was cut by 5 bases and J by 3 bases, with 11 bases left in between. The CDR3 covers 13 residues. The germline CDR1 and CDR2 sequences are SNHLY and FYNNEI. The CDR3 DNA sequence: TGTGCCAGCAGTCTACGACTAGTCTACGAGCAGTACTTC. It translates to CASSLRLVYEQYF.

This clone has just a few counts. This chain links TRBV6-5 with TRBJ1-4; 7 nucleotides line up with TRBD1. Per the germline V gene, CDR1 is MNHEY and CDR2 is SVGAGI. The CDR3 is made up of 14 amino acids. Unmatched junction bases numbered 5, after V lost 6 bases and J lost 4 bases. Here the CDR3 DNA reads TGTGCCAGCAGATCAGGGGGATATAATGAAAAACTGTTTTTT. It translates to CASRSGGYNEKLFF.

The chain recombines TRBV6-1 with TRBJ2-3, with TRBD1 identical over 12 bases. The CDR3 is 15 amino acids. Germline V CDR1 and CDR2: MNHNS, SASEGT. With 3 bases clipped from V and 4 bases from J, the junction kept 2 bases outside the gene matches. CDR3 nucleotides: TGTGCCAGCAGTGAGGGGACAGGGGGCGCAGATACGCAGTATTTT. Encoded protein: CASSEGTGGADTQYF.

The chain couples TRBV6-1 to TRBJ1-6, with TRBD1 as a possible D gene (5 bases). V gave up 4 bases and J gave up 6 bases, with 13 bases separating them. Germline assignment: CDR1 MNHNS and CDR2 SASEGT. This CDR3 region has 15 residues. The CDR3 here is CASSVGRGRNSPLHF. In nucleotides, the CDR3 is TGTGCCAGCAGTGTGGGACGAGGGCGTAATTCACCCCTCCACTTT.

The chain combines TRBV7-6 with TRBJ2-7; tentative D call: TRBD2 (6 bases). The germline V gene has CDR1 SGHVS and CDR2 FNYEAQ. This CDR3 has 13 amino acids. V lost 5 bases and J lost 3, with 11 bases in between. CDR3 amino acids: CASSTAGRYEQYF. CDR3 DNA: TGTGCCAGCAGCACAGCGGGTCGCTACGAGCAGTACTTC.

The chain carries TRBV5-1 and TRBJ2-2; 11 positions agree with TRBD2. After removal of 3 bases from V and 3 bases from J, the junction contained 4 bases not matched to a gene. The CDR3 is 16 amino acids. Germline loops: CDR1 SGHRS, CDR2 YFSETQ. CDR3 in DNA: TGCGCCAGCAGCTACGGACTAGCGGGTGACACCGGGGAGCTGTTTTTT. Encoded protein: CASSYGLAGDTGELFF.

The chain recombines TRBV28 with TRBJ1-2; 12 nucleotides align to TRBD1. The germline CDR1 and CDR2 sequences are MDHEN and SYDVKM. V lost 2 bases to trimming and J lost 4 bases; unmatched junction nucleotides: 5. The CDR3 covers 16 residues. The CDR3 here is CASSLRDRGRIYGYTF. CDR3 DNA: TGTGCCAGCAGTTTAAGGGACAGGGGGCGCATCTATGGCTACACCTTC.

The rearrangement joins TRBV19 to TRBJ2-5; D remains ambiguous. The germline gives CDR1 LNHDA, CDR2 SQIVND (reference sequence). The CDR3 has 14 residues. Trimming stripped 3 bases from V and 5 bases from J, with 13 bases between. The CDR3 reads CASSIVVSWETQYF. The CDR3 region has the DNA TGTGCCAGTAGTATCGTGGTTTCGTGGGAGACCCAGTACTTC.

The J gene is TRBJ2-1, the V gene TRBV29-1; D not certain. V shed 0 bases and J shed 0 bases, with 9 bases lying between them. Germline values: CDR1 SQVTM, CDR2 ANQGSEA. The CDR3 sequence is 15 residues long. CDR3 coding DNA: TGCAGCGTTGAAGACCCGAACAGCTCCTACAATGAGCAGTTCTTC. Amino acid sequence: CSVEDPNSSYNEQFF.

This chain joins TRBV2 and TRBJ1-1; no reliable D call. CDR3 length equals 14 residues. V dropped 5 bases and J dropped 2 bases, with 12 bases sitting between them. Germline V gene lookup returns CDR1 SNHLY and CDR2 FYNNEI. This chain's CDR3 is CASSLGLSNTEAFF. The DNA for the CDR3 is TGTGCCAGCAGTTTAGGTTTAAGTAACACTGAAGCTTTCTTT.

J is TRBJ1-2 and V is TRBV21-1. TRBV21-1 is assigned pseudogene status. This CDR3 is 18 amino acids long. CDR3 sequence: CASSKARDGTIANYGYTF. As DNA, the CDR3 is TGTGCCAGCAGCAAAGCGAGAGACGGGACTATAGCTAACTATGGCTACACCTTC.